This T cell receptor beta chain was retrieved from a study of Graves' ophthalmopathy and Graves' hyperthyroidism. Study in general: Stable hyperthyroid donors showed no ophthalmopathy during 18 months follow-up. The study, taken as a whole, reports: The 13-signature model separated ophthalmopathy from stable hyperthyroidism at approximately 91% sensitivity and about 80% specificity. Blood contained most expanded thyroid clonotypes exceeding 0.001 frequency.

CDR3 regions of TCR beta were amplified from RNA transcripts. RT-PCR with HTBI primers came first, then second-round multiplex PCR. In TCRdb, the multiplex PCR reads were re-called with MiXCR into one record per CDR3 protein. The sample yields around 1.1 million distinct CDR3 sequences, about two fifths seen once. This clonotype has at least ten counts. No antigen is known for it. The receptor comes from an adult man with Graves' hyperthyroidism. Source material: peripheral blood or thyroid tissue (not recorded which).

The CDR3 DNA is TGTGCCAGCAGCCAAGGGACAGAGAATCAGCCCCAGCATTTT. The encoded protein is CASSQGTENQPQHF. The chain has TRBV3-1 and TRBJ1-5; a weak D match, TRBD1 (6 bases). The V gene's germline CDR1 is LGHDT and CDR2 YNNKEL (reference sequence). Trimming removed 1 base from V and 4 bases from J, with 8 bases in between. This CDR3 is built from 14 residues.